This T cell receptor (delta chain) was profiled in a study of human gamma delta and Vdelta1 T cells. Findings of the study overall: Delta One T cells were reportedly polyclonal and broadly cytotoxic against acute myeloid leukemia.

The V and J ends lost 2 bases and 7 bases respectively, with 38 bases between them. The CDR3 is 22 amino acids. Looked up from germline, CDR1 is TSWWSYY and CDR2 is QGS. By sample fraction, this clone is medium-sized (0.01 to 0.1%). Its antigen is currently unknown. The same CDR3 arises from other DNA sequences in this sample as well. TCRdb reanalysed the PCR reads with CATT. The profile covers more than 5,000 delta-chain clones, with 35% to 45% appearing a single time and roughly 10% taken by the ten largest. This receptor was taken from a human donor in good health. Sequencing was performed on Vdelta1 gamma-delta T cells from blood grown in culture (DOT cells). The chain combines TRDV1 with TRDJ1, with a tentative D call TRDD2 (9 bases). DNA for the CDR3: TGTGCTCTTGGGGAAAGTACGCCTTCCTACGTATATAGGTCTGGGGGAAAGGGTAAACTCATCTTT. This translates into CALGESTPSYVYRSGGKGKLIF.